The next 16 T cell receptor beta chains were all read from a single sample in a study of T cell changes during pregnancy in multiple sclerosis. Repertoires were generated with immunoSEQ multiplex PCR, while TCRdb's copy carries only in-frame clones and drops some. The data hold about 59,000 clones, with around 93% observed a single time. Specimen: peripheral blood, collected in the first trimester of pregnancy. Every receptor here comes from a female donor with multiple sclerosis, enrolled in a pregnancy study.

The chain is built from TRBV6-1 and TRBJ1-2, with TRBD1 matching 9 bases. The ends lost 5 bases at V and 8 bases at J; junction bases unmatched: 6. The CDR3 loop spans 13 amino acids. Germline CDR1 reads MNHNS; CDR2 reads SASEGT. Written as DNA, the CDR3 is TGTGCCAGCAGTCTTCGGACAGGGGAAGGCTACACCTTC. It yields the protein CASSLRTGEGYTF.

The chain couples TRBV2 to TRBJ1-5, with no clear D. CDR1 and CDR2 (germline): SNHLY, FYNNEI. V shed 8 bases and J shed 0 bases, with 17 bases lying between them. This CDR3 spans 16 amino acids. The CDR3 sequence is CASENSRVPSNQPQHF. The CDR3 DNA follows: TGTGCCAGCGAAAATTCCCGGGTTCCTAGCAATCAGCCCCAGCATTTT. Variable domain in full (rest from reference TRBV2 and TRBJ1-5): EPEVTQTPSHQVTQMGQEVILRCVPISNHLYFYWYRQILGQKVEFLVSFYNNEISEKSEIFDDQFSVERPDGSNFTLKIRSTKLEDSAMYFCASENSRVPSNQPQHFGDGTRLSIL.

The chain carries TRBV21-1 and TRBJ2-3; the listed D gene, TRBD1, was not tested against the DNA. TRBV21-1 is a recognized pseudogene. The CDR3 consists of 18 residues. The CDR3 DNA sequence: TGTGCCAGCAGCAATTGGACAGGGCCCCTATCGGACTCAGATACGCAGTATTTT. Its translation is CASSNWTGPLSDSDTQYF.

The chain has TRBV5-4 and TRBJ2-3; 10 bases agree with TRBD2. CDR3 length: 16 residues. The germline gives CDR1 SGHNT, CDR2 YYREEE (reference sequence). V shed 4 bases, J shed 4 bases, and the junction held 9 bases outside the gene matches. For the CDR3, the DNA is TGTGCCAGCAGCCCCCCCGCTAGCGGGAGTTCAGATACGCAGTATTTT. As protein: CASSPPASGSSDTQYF.

The gene calls are TRBV7-9 and TRBJ1-3; TRBD1 matches 7 bases. The CDR3 is 16 residues long. Per the germline V gene, CDR1 is SEHNR and CDR2 is FQNEAQ (reference sequence). The trim removed 2 bases at V and 0 bases at J, leaving 4 bases unmatched. The CDR3 sequence is CASSLLGQSSGNTIYF. CDR3 in DNA: TGTGCCAGCAGCTTATTGGGACAGTCCTCTGGAAACACCATATATTTT.

This sequence joins TRBV5-1 and TRBJ1-1; D possibly corresponds to TRBD1 (5 bases). The CDR3 loop spans 13 amino acids. Germline-derived CDR1 and CDR2 are SGHRS and YFSETQ. V lost 2 bases to trimming and J lost 5 bases, with 10 bases between them. The CDR3 sequence is CASSLSGFTEAFF. The CDR3 DNA sequence: TGCGCCAGCAGCTTATCAGGGTTTACTGAAGCTTTCTTT. The variable domain in full, completed from reference TRBV5-1 and TRBJ1-1, reads KAGVTQTPRYLIKTRGQQVTLSCSPISGHRSVSWYQQTPGQGLQFLFEYFSETQRNKGNFPGRFSGRQFSNSRSEMNVSTLELGDSALYLCASSLSGFTEAFFGQGTRLTVV.

This clone has only one observation. V and J are TRBV27 and TRBJ1-4, with unresolved D. Per germline, CDR1 MNHEY and CDR2 SMNVEV (reference sequence). This CDR3 comprises 15 residues. V was clipped by 5 bases and J by 0 bases, with 10 bases between them. The CDR3 is CASSASRATNEKLFF. The CDR3 DNA is TGTGCCAGCAGTGCCTCGAGAGCAACTAATGAAAAACTGTTTTTT.

The rearrangement joins TRBV6-4 to TRBJ1-5; 7 positions match TRBD1. V lost 0 bases to trimming and J lost 1 base; unmatched junction nucleotides: 9. This CDR3 comprises 18 residues. Germline CDR1 reads MRHNA; CDR2 reads SNTAGT. The CDR3 nucleotides read TGTGCCAGCAGTGACTCGGCCGACAGGGTAAGGAGCAATCAGCCCCAGCATTTT. This codes for CASSDSADRVRSNQPQHF.

The chain combines TRBV5-1 with TRBJ1-2; D is unclear. Germline CDR1 is SGHRS and CDR2 is YFSETQ. CDR3 size: 13 residues. Trimming removed 0 bases from V and 4 bases from J, with 7 bases in between. The CDR3 protein is CASSLGDIYGYTF. The CDR3 DNA reads TGCGCCAGCAGCTTGGGTGACATCTATGGCTACACCTTC. Filled out from reference TRBV5-1 and TRBJ1-2, the complete variable domain reads KAGVTQTPRYLIKTRGQQVTLSCSPISGHRSVSWYQQTPGQGLQFLFEYFSETQRNKGNFPGRFSGRQFSNSRSEMNVSTLELGDSALYLCASSLGDIYGYTFGSGTRLTVV.

CDR3 protein: CASSIGRPGDTQYF. CDR3 bases: TGTGCCAGTAGTATAGGGCGTCCGGGTGATACGCAGTATTTT. J is TRBJ2-3 and V is TRBV19; no clear D gene. Germline V gives CDR1 LNHDA, CDR2 SQIVND (reference sequence). V was shortened by 1 base and J by 6 bases, with 11 bases between the two germline ends. The length of the CDR3 is 14 residues.

The chain is built from TRBV7-5 and TRBJ2-5; no DNA check was done on the table's D call, TRBD2. TRBV7-5 represents a pseudogene. This CDR3 is built from 17 residues. The CDR3 coding sequence is TGTGCCAGAAGCTTAGCCCAGCGGACCCGGTACCAAGAGACCCAGTACTTC. Encoded protein: CARSLAQRTRYQETQYF.

Concerning this clone: One junction end does not reproduce the germline sequence, and a read error may be involved. This chain uses TRBV7-7 with TRBJ1-4; D unclear. Germline CDR1 and CDR2: SSHAT and FNYEAQ (reference sequence). This CDR3 region has 13 residues. CDR3 in DNA: TGTGCTAGCAGCGCAGACTCGGGAGAAAAACTGTTTTTT. Translating gives CASSADSGEKLFF.

The J gene is TRBJ2-1, the V gene TRBV10-3; 10 bases are a match to TRBD2. V shed 10 bases, J shed 7 bases, and the junction held 13 bases outside the gene matches. The CDR3 consists of 15 residues. The germline gives CDR1 ENHRY, CDR2 SYGVKD. The CDR3 sequence: CATLKNLAGVNEQFF. The CDR3 nucleotides are TGTGCCACCCTTAAAAATCTAGCGGGAGTAAATGAGCAGTTCTTC.

CDR3 protein: CASSLGTGAQPQHF. CDR3 coding DNA: TGCGCCAGCAGCTTGGGGACAGGGGCTCAGCCCCAGCATTTT. V gene TRBV5-1 combines with J gene TRBJ1-5, with 9 bases lining up with TRBD1. This CDR3 is built from 14 residues. V lost 0 bases, J lost 6 bases, and 1 base stayed unmatched. CDR1 and CDR2 from the germline V gene are SGHRS and YFSETQ.

The genes are TRBV6-5 and TRBJ2-7; TRBD1 agrees at 8 bases. The CDR3 contains 12 residues. Germline V gives CDR1 MNHEY, CDR2 SVGAGI. V trimming: 8 bases; J trimming: 4 bases; junction bases outside the gene matches: 4. CDR3 sequence (DNA): TGTGCCAGCTGCGGACAGGGATACGAGCAGTACTTC. This codes for CASCGQGYEQYF.

The rearrangement links TRBV5-1 to TRBJ2-7; the match to TRBD1 covers 9 bases. Germline loops: CDR1 SGHRS, CDR2 YFSETQ. Germline trimming cut 4 bases from V and 5 bases from J; bases unmatched to any gene: 7. This CDR3 is 14 amino acids long. The DNA for the CDR3 is TGCGCCAGCAGCCATACAGGGGGCGTCAACGAGCAGTACTTC. Its translation is CASSHTGGVNEQYF.